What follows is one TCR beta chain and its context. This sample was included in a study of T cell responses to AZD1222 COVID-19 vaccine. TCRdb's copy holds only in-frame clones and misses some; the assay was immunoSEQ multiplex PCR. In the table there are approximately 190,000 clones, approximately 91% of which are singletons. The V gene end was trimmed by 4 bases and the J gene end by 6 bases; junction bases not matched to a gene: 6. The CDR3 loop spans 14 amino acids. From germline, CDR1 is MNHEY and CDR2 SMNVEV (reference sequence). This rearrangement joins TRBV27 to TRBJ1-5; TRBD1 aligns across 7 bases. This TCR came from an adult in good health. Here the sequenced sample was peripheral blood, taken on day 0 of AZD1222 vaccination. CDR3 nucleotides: TGTGCCAGCAGTTGGCGACAGGGTGGTCAGCCCCAGCATTTT. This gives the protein CASSWRQGGQPQHF.